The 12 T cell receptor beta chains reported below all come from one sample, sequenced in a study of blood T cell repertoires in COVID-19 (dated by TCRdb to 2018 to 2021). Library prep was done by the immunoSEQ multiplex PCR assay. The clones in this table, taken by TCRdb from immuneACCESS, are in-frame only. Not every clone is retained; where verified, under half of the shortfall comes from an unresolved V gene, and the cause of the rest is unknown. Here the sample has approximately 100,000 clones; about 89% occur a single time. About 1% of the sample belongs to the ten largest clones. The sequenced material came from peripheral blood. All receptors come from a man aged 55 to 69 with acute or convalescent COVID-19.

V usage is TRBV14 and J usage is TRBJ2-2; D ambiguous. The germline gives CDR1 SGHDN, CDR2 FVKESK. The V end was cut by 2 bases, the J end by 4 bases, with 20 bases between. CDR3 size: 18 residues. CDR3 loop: CASSQLIGPKIITGELFF. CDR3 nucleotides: TGTGCCAGCAGCCAACTAATCGGTCCGAAGATAATCACCGGGGAGCTGTTTTTT. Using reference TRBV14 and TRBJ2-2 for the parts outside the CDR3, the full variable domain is EAGVTQFPSHSVIEKGQTVTLRCDPISGHDNLYWYRRVMGKEIKFLLHFVKESKQDESGMPNNRFLAERTGGTYSTLKVQPAELEDSGVYFCASSQLIGPKIITGELFFGEGSRLTVL.

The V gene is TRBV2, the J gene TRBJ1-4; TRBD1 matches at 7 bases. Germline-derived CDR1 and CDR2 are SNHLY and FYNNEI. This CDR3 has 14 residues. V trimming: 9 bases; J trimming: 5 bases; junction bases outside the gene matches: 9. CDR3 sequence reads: CASGKGALNEKLFF. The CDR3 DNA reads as TGTGCCAGTGGGAAGGGGGCCCTAAATGAAAAACTGTTTTTT.

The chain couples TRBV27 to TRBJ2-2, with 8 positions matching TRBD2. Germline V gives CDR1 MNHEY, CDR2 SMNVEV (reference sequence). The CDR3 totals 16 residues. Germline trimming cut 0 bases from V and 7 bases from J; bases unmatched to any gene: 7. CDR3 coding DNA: TGTGCCAGCAGTTTATCGGTCCTCGGGGGGGTCGGGGAGCTGTTTTTT. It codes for CASSLSVLGGVGELFF.

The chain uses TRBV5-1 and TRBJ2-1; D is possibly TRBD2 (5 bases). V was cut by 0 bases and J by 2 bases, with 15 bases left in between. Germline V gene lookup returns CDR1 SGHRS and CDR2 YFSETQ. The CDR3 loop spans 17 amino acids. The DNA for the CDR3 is TGCGCCAGCAGCTTGGCCTTCGGGCAGGAGGCCTACAATGAGCAGTTCTTC. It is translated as CASSLAFGQEAYNEQFF.

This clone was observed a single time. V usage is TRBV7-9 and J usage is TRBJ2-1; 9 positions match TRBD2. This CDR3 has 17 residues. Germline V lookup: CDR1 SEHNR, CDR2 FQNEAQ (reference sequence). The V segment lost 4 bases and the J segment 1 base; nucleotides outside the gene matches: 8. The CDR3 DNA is TGTGCCAGCAGCTCCCCGACTAGCGGATTTTCCTACAATGAGCAGTTCTTC. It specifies CASSSPTSGFSYNEQFF.

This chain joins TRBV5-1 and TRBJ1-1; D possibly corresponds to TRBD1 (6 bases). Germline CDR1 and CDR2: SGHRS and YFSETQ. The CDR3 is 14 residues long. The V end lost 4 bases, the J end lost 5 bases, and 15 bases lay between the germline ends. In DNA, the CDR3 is TGCGCCAGCAGCCGAGACAGGCCGGAGACTGAAGCTTTCTTT. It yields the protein CASSRDRPETEAFF. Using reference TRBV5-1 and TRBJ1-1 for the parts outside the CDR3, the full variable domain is KAGVTQTPRYLIKTRGQQVTLSCSPISGHRSVSWYQQTPGQGLQFLFEYFSETQRNKGNFPGRFSGRQFSNSRSEMNVSTLELGDSALYLCASSRDRPETEAFFGQGTRLTVV.

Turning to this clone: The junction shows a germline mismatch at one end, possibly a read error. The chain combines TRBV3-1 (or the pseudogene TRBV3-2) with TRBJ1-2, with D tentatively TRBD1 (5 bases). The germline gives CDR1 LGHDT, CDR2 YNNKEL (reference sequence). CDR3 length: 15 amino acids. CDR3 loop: CASSQDRGKNYDYTF. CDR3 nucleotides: TGTGCCAGCAGCCAAGATCGGGGGAAAAACTATGACTACACCTTC.

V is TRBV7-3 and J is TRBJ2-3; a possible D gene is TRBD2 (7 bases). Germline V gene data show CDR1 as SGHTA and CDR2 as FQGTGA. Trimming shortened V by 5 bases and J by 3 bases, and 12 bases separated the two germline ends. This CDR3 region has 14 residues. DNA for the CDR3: TGTGCCAGCAGCCAAGGGGGAGGGACAGATACGCAGTATTTT. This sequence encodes CASSQGGGTDTQYF.

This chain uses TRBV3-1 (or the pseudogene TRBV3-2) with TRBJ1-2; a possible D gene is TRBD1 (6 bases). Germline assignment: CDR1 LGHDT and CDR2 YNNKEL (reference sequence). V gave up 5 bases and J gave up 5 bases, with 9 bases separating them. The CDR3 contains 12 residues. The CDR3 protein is CASSRGLYGYTF. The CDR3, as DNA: TGTGCCAGCAGCAGGGGGTTATATGGCTACACCTTC.

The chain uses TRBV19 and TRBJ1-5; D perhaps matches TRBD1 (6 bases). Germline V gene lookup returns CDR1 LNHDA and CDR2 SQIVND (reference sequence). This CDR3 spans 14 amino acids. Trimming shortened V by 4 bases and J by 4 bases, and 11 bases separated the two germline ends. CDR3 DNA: TGTGCCAGTAGTACCCGGCAGGGGAATCAGCCCCAGCATTTT. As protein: CASSTRQGNQPQHF.

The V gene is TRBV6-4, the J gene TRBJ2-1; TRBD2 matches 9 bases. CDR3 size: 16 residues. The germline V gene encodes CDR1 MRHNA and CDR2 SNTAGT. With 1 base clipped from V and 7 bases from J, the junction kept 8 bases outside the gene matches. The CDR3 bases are TGTGCCAGCAGTGACTGGGGCGGGAGGGATCGGAATGAGCAGTTCTTC. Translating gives CASSDWGGRDRNEQFF.

The CDR3 nucleotides read TGTGCCAGCAGTGCGACTAGCGGGAGAGCCTACAATGAGCAGTTCTTC. Translating gives CASSATSGRAYNEQFF. The V and J genes are TRBV6-1 and TRBJ2-1, with 12 bases fitting TRBD2. Germline loops: CDR1 MNHNS, CDR2 SASEGT. With V trimmed by 4 bases and J by 2 bases, 3 bases remained unmatched. The CDR3 runs to 16 residues.